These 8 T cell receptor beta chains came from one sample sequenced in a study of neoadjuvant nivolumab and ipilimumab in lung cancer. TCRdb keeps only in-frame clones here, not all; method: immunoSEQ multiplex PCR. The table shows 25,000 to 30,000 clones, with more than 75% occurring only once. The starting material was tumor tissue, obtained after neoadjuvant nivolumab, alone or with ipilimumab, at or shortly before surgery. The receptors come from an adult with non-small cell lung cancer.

The CDR3 protein is CSADRESGYTF. CDR3 DNA sequence: TGCAGTGCTGACAGGGAAAGTGGCTACACCTTC. This chain links TRBV20-1 with TRBJ1-2; TRBD1 aligns across 7 bases. The CDR3 is 11 amino acids. Per the germline V gene, CDR1 is DFQATT and CDR2 is SNEGSKA (reference sequence). Germline trimming cut 5 bases from V and 7 bases from J; bases unmatched to any gene: 4.

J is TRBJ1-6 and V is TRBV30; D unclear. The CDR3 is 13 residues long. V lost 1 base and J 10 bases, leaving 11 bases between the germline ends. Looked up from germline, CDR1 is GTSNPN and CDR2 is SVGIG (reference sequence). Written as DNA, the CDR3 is TGTGCCTGGAGTGCGGGGTTAGGGTCACCCCTCCACTTT. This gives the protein CAWSAGLGSPLHF.

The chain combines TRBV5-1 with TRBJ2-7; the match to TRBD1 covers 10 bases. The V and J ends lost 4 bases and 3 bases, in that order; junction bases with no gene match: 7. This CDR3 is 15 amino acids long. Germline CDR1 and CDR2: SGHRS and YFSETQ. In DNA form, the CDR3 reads TGCGCCAGCAGCACCACCGGGACAGGGGTCTACGAGCAGTACTTC. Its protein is CASSTTGTGVYEQYF.

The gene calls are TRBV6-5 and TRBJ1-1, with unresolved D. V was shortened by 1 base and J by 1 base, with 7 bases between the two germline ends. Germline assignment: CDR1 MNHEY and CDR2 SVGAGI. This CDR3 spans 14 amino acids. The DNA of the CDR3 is TGTGCCAGCAGTTACTACGGCACGAACACTGAAGCTTTCTTT. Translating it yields CASSYYGTNTEAFF.

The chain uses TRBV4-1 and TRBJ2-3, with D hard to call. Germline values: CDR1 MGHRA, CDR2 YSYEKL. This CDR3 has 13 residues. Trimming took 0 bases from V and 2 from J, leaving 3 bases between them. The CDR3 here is CASSQDVTDTQYF. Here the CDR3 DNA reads TGCGCCAGCAGCCAAGATGTCACAGATACGCAGTATTTT.

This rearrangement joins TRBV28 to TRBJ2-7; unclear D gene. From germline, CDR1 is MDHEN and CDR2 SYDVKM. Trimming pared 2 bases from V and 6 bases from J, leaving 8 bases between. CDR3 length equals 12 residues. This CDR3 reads CASSLAWGEQYF. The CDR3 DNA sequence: TGTGCCAGCAGTTTAGCTTGGGGCGAGCAGTACTTC. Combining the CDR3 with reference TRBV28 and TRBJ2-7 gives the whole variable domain DVKVTQSSRYLVKRTGEKVFLECVQDMDHENMFWYRQDPGLGLRLIYFSYDVKMKEKGDIPEGYSVSREKKERFSLILESASTNQTSMYLCASSLAWGEQYFGPGTRLTVT.

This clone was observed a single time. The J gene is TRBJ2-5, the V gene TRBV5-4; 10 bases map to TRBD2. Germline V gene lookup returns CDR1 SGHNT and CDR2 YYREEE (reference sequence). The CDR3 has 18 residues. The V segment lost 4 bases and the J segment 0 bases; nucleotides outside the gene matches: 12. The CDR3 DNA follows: TGTGCCAGCAGCGGGCGGATCCCTAGCGGGGGATACCAAGAGACCCAGTACTTC. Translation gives CASSGRIPSGGYQETQYF.

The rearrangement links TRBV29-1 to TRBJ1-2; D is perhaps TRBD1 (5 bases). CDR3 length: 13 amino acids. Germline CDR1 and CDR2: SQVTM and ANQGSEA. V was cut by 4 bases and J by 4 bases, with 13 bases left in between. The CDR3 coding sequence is TGCAGCGTTGGTGGGGGGTCTGGCTATGGCTACACCTTC. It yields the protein CSVGGGSGYGYTF.